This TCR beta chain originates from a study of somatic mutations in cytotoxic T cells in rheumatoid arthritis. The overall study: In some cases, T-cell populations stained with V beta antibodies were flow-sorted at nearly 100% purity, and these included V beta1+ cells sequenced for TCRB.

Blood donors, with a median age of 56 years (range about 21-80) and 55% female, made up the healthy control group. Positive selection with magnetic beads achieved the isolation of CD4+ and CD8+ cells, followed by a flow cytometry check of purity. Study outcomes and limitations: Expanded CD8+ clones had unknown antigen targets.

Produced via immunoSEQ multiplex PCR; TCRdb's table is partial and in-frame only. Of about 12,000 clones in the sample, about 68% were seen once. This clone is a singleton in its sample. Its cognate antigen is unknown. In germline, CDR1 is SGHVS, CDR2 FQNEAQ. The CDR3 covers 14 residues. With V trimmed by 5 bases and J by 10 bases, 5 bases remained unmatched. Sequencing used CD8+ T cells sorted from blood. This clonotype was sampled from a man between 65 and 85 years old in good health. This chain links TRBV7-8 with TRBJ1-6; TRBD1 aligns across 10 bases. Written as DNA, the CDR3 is TGTGCCAGCAGCGGGACAGGGGAGTGGTCACCCCTCCACTTT. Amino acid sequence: CASSGTGEWSPLHF.